Listed here are 13 T cell receptor beta chains from one sample, sequenced in a study of radiation and T cells in renal cell carcinoma. Time point specified: baseline pretreatment blood. Noted treatment: 15 Gy SBRT to primary tumor, nephrectomy 4 weeks later. The protocol was immunoSEQ multiplex PCR, while the TCRdb copy is restricted to in-frame clones and leaves out a portion. The repertoire includes 130,000 to 150,000 clones, around nine tenths of them detected once, and 9.5% to 15% sits in the top ten. Sequenced material: blood, taken from a patient whose treatment included radiotherapy and nephrectomy. These receptors all stem from a woman aged 45-65 years with renal cell carcinoma.

This clone turned up a few times. This sequence joins TRBV29-1 and TRBJ1-1; 7 positions match TRBD1. V shed 3 bases, J shed 8 bases, and the junction held 9 bases outside the gene matches. The CDR3 covers 13 residues. The germline CDR1 and CDR2 sequences are SQVTM and ANQGSEA. The CDR3 DNA is TGCAGCGTTGACGAGGGACAGCCTTCCGAAGCTTTCTTT. It encodes CSVDEGQPSEAFF.

In its sample, this clone was seen a few times. The chain uses TRBV30 and TRBJ1-1; D is undetermined. V gave up 4 bases and J gave up 4 bases, with 7 bases separating them. Looked up from germline, CDR1 is GTSNPN and CDR2 is SVGIG (reference sequence). The CDR3 covers 11 residues. The CDR3 bases are TGTGCCTGGACCACCGGCACTGAAGCTTTCTTT. Protein product: CAWTTGTEAFF.

This sequence joins TRBV6-1 and TRBJ1-2; no clear D gene. Trimming took off 4 bases at V and 5 bases at J, with 14 bases between the two ends. The CDR3 runs 14 residues. The germline V gene has CDR1 MNHNS and CDR2 SASEGT. In nucleotides, the CDR3 is TGTGCCAGCAGTGGAGTGGTTTGGGGTTATGGCTACACCTTC. This sequence encodes CASSGVVWGYGYTF.

The V gene is TRBV5-1, the J gene TRBJ2-5, with a weak D call TRBD2 (5 bases). Germline CDR1 is SGHRS and CDR2 is YFSETQ. V gave up 2 bases and J gave up 4 bases, with 12 bases separating them. This CDR3 is built from 14 residues. The CDR3 region is CASSFLLASETQYF. The CDR3 DNA reads as TGCGCCAGCAGCTTCTTGCTAGCCTCAGAGACCCAGTACTTC. Together with reference TRBV5-1 and TRBJ2-5, the CDR3 gives the full variable domain: KAGVTQTPRYLIKTRGQQVTLSCSPISGHRSVSWYQQTPGQGLQFLFEYFSETQRNKGNFPGRFSGRQFSNSRSEMNVSTLELGDSALYLCASSFLLASETQYFGPGTRLLVL.

As regards this clone: Different DNA sequences within this sample yield the same CDR3. V gene TRBV7-3 combines with J gene TRBJ2-5; 8 bases line up with TRBD1. The ends lost 3 bases at V and 4 bases at J; junction bases unmatched: 4. From germline, CDR1 is SGHTA and CDR2 FQGTGA. The CDR3 extends over 14 amino acids. The CDR3, as DNA: TGTGCCAGCAGCTTTACAGGGGGAGGAGAGACCCAGTACTTC. Amino acid sequence: CASSFTGGGETQYF.

Written as DNA, the CDR3 is TGTGCCAGCAGCGTAGAAGGTAGTAATTCACCCCTCCACTTT. Its protein product is CASSVEGSNSPLHF. The rearrangement uses TRBV9 and TRBJ1-6; no definite D call. Germline CDR1 SGDLS, CDR2 YYNGEE. V shed 0 bases and J shed 6 bases, with 7 bases lying between them. The CDR3 loop spans 14 amino acids.

In its sample, this clone was seen a few times. The rearrangement uses TRBV5-1 and TRBJ1-2; 9 nucleotides agree with TRBD1. Unmatched junction bases numbered 8, after V lost 0 bases and J lost 8 bases. This CDR3 is 15 amino acids long. Germline values: CDR1 SGHRS, CDR2 YFSETQ. The CDR3 nucleotides are TGCGCCAGCAGCTTGGCGGTTTCGACAGGGGGAGGCTACACCTTC. It encodes CASSLAVSTGGGYTF.

The rearrangement joins TRBV15 to TRBJ1-2; D gene uncertain. Germline V gene data show CDR1 as LNHNV and CDR2 as YYDKDF (reference sequence). CDR3 size: 15 residues. V gave up 0 bases and J gave up 5 bases, with 13 bases separating them. CDR3 sequence: CATSRDRASKYGYTF. Here the CDR3 DNA reads TGTGCCACCAGCAGAGATCGGGCGAGCAAGTATGGCTACACCTTC.

The chain employs TRBV25-1 and TRBJ1-6, with TRBD1 matching over 8 bases. The CDR3 has 17 amino acids. V was pared by 3 bases and J by 10 bases, with 14 bases of the junction left unmatched. Germline V gives CDR1 MGHDK, CDR2 SYGVNS. The CDR3 nucleotides are TGTGCCAGCAGTGACCCAAGGACAGGGTGGAGTGGGTCACCCCTCCACTTT. As protein: CASSDPRTGWSGSPLHF.

J is TRBJ2-3 and V is TRBV6-6; no definite D call. V lost 10 bases and J 6 bases, leaving 8 bases between the germline ends. The CDR3 is 10 residues long. Germline CDR1 reads MNHNY; CDR2 reads SVGAGI (reference sequence). The CDR3 sequence: CATGRDTQYF. CDR3 nucleotides: TGTGCCACCGGAAGGGATACGCAGTATTTT.

The rearrangement links TRBV7-2 to TRBJ2-1; 7 bases are shared with TRBD1. Germline-derived CDR1 and CDR2 are SGHTA and FQGNSA. V lost 7 bases and J lost 3; bases outside the gene matches: 6. The CDR3 consists of 14 residues. The CDR3 loop reads CASTGQAFYNEQFF. The CDR3 nucleotides read TGTGCCAGCACCGGACAGGCCTTCTACAATGAGCAGTTCTTC.

V is TRBV18 and J is TRBJ2-5; possible D gene TRBD1, 6 bases. The germline V and J ends were trimmed by 5 bases and 2 bases, with 12 bases remaining between them. Germline CDR1 is KGHSH and CDR2 is LQKENI. The CDR3 has 14 amino acids. The CDR3 is CASSSSGVQETQYF. The CDR3 DNA sequence: TGTGCCAGCTCATCTTCAGGGGTTCAAGAGACCCAGTACTTC.

The chain recombines TRBV5-1 with TRBJ2-5, with D perhaps TRBD2 (7 bases). The CDR3 spans 13 residues. Germline V CDR1 and CDR2: SGHRS, YFSETQ. V lost 8 bases and J lost 5, with 16 bases in between. The CDR3 bases are TGCGCCAGTAGGGGGGGCATTGTGGAGACCCAGTACTTC. It translates to CASRGGIVETQYF.